One sample yielded the 28 T cell receptor beta chains listed below, sequenced in a study of OX40 agonist ivuxolimab in advanced cancers. The repertoire was sequenced with immunoSEQ multiplex PCR; TCRdb's copy has only in-frame clones and lacks some. The table shows around 58,000 clones, with around nine tenths occurring only once. The material was CD4+ or CD8+ T cells sorted from blood, obtained in a trial of the OX40 agonist ivuxolimab. The receptor set was obtained from an adult with an advanced solid tumor such as melanoma, head and neck, liver or kidney cancer.

V and J are TRBV19 and TRBJ1-4; D is uncertain. This CDR3 is 15 amino acids long. Germline V gene data show CDR1 as LNHDA and CDR2 as SQIVND (reference sequence). V was cut by 4 bases and J by 0 bases, with 9 bases left in between. The CDR3 sequence is CASSSRQATNEKLFF. In nucleotides, the CDR3 is TGTGCCAGTAGTAGTCGACAAGCAACTAATGAAAAACTGTTTTTT.

The chain carries TRBV19 and TRBJ2-5; 7 positions agree with TRBD2. Germline V lookup: CDR1 LNHDA, CDR2 SQIVND (reference sequence). The CDR3 loop spans 14 amino acids. V was clipped by 1 base and J by 5 bases; unmatched bases: 4. Written as DNA, the CDR3 is TGTGCCAGTAGTATAGGGACTAGTTGGGAGACCCAGTACTTC. Its protein is CASSIGTSWETQYF.

The rearrangement joins TRBV7-2 to TRBJ2-1; D unresolved. The CDR3 totals 14 residues. Germline lookup yields CDR1 SGHTA and CDR2 FQGNSA. The ends were cut back, 1 base at V and 7 bases at J, with 11 bases in the middle. The CDR3 DNA is TGTGCCAGCAGCTTAGGGGCCGCCGTGAATGAGCAGTTCTTC. This codes for CASSLGAAVNEQFF.

Here the CDR3 reads CASSLKDSQETQYF. The DNA for the CDR3 is TGCGCCAGCAGCTTGAAAGACTCGCAAGAGACCCAGTACTTC. The chain carries TRBV5-1 and TRBJ2-5; D is ambiguous. Deletions cut 1 base from V and 2 bases from J, with 9 bases between. Per the germline V gene, CDR1 is SGHRS and CDR2 is YFSETQ. The CDR3 is 14 amino acids.

The chain combines TRBV27 with TRBJ2-7; D may be TRBD1 (6 bases). The CDR3 contains 16 residues. Per germline, CDR1 MNHEY and CDR2 SMNVEV (reference sequence). Trimming stripped 2 bases from V and 2 bases from J, with 16 bases between. The CDR3 loop is CASSLGVGQGPYEQYF. In nucleotides, the CDR3 is TGTGCCAGCAGTTTAGGGGTGGGGCAGGGGCCCTACGAGCAGTACTTC.

The chain employs TRBV7-2 and TRBJ2-6, with 12 bases that match TRBD1. V lost 5 bases, J lost 3 bases, and 5 bases stayed unmatched. CDR1 and CDR2 from the germline V gene are SGHTA and FQGNSA. The length of the CDR3 is 17 residues. The chain's CDR3 is CASSRDRGLVGANVLTF. CDR3 nucleotide sequence: TGTGCCAGCAGCCGGGACAGGGGGCTCGTTGGGGCCAACGTCCTGACTTTC.

The CDR3 sequence: CASSTQPNSPLHF. In DNA form, the CDR3 reads TGTGCCAGCAGCACCCAGCCTAATTCACCCCTCCACTTT. This rearrangement joins TRBV5-6 to TRBJ1-6; D unresolved. The CDR3 extends over 13 amino acids. Trimming removed 4 bases at V and 6 bases at J, with 8 bases between. Germline CDR1 reads SGHDT; CDR2 reads YYEEEE.

The gene calls are TRBV6-1 and TRBJ2-7; 14 bases are shared with TRBD2. This CDR3 region has 15 residues. Germline trimming cut 7 bases from V and 5 bases from J; bases unmatched to any gene: 7. Germline V lookup: CDR1 MNHNS, CDR2 SASEGT. In DNA, the CDR3 is TGTGCCAGCACCGGAGGGACTAGCGGGAGACACGAGCAGTACTTC. Translation gives CASTGGTSGRHEQYF.

The chain links TRBV19 to TRBJ2-3, with 12 bases lining up with TRBD2. The ends lost 7 bases at V and 1 base at J; junction bases unmatched: 3. Germline lookup yields CDR1 LNHDA and CDR2 SQIVND (reference sequence). The CDR3 contains 15 residues. CDR3 DNA: TGTGCCAGTAAGACTAGCGGGGGTCGCACAGATACGCAGTATTTT. It codes for CASKTSGGRTDTQYF.

The chain couples TRBV14 to TRBJ2-1, with a tentative D call TRBD2 (6 bases). CDR1 and CDR2 (germline): SGHDN, FVKESK. The germline V and J ends were trimmed by 6 bases and 0 bases, with 18 bases remaining between them. The CDR3 runs to 17 residues. This CDR3 is CASRPLRDVSSYNEQFF. In DNA, the CDR3 is TGTGCCAGCAGACCCCTGCGGGACGTAAGCTCCTACAATGAGCAGTTCTTC.

The chain employs TRBV5-6 and TRBJ1-1; TRBD1 matches at 8 bases. J was trimmed by 5 bases and V by 4 bases; bases with no gene match: 7. Germline values: CDR1 SGHDT, CDR2 YYEEEE. This CDR3 is 14 amino acids long. This CDR3 is CASSQGARETEAFF. CDR3 coding DNA: TGTGCCAGCAGCCAGGGGGCACGGGAAACTGAAGCTTTCTTT.

The chain has TRBV7-8 and TRBJ2-1; 10 nucleotides align to TRBD2. Trimming took 2 bases from V and 4 from J; bases not matched to a gene: 11. Germline loops: CDR1 SGHVS, CDR2 FQNEAQ. There are 18 residues in the CDR3. DNA of the CDR3: TGTGCCAGCAGCTTATTAGTTAGAGCGGGAGGGCGATACAATGAGCAGTTCTTC. Protein sequence: CASSLLVRAGGRYNEQFF.

This chain connects TRBV29-1 to TRBJ2-1; D is undetermined. This CDR3 contains 12 residues. The germline V gene encodes CDR1 SQVTM and CDR2 ANQGSEA. V dropped 4 bases and J dropped 7 bases, with 11 bases sitting between them. The CDR3 reads CSVAPFRNEQFF. CDR3 in DNA: TGCAGCGTTGCCCCCTTTCGGAATGAGCAGTTCTTC.

CDR3: CAIRQGVSQPQHF. The CDR3 DNA reads TGTGCCATCAGACAGGGGGTTAGTCAGCCCCAGCATTTT. V usage is TRBV10-3 and J usage is TRBJ1-5; 8 bases match TRBD1. V lost 6 bases, J lost 6 bases, and 4 bases stayed unmatched. This CDR3 has 13 amino acids. Germline CDR1 ENHRY, CDR2 SYGVKD.

This clone was counted a single time. The chain is built from TRBV5-5 and TRBJ1-2; D gene ambiguous. The V gene's germline CDR1 is SGHKS and CDR2 YYEKEE (reference sequence). The ends were cut back, 4 bases at V and 4 bases at J, with 14 bases in the middle. The CDR3 runs to 14 residues. This CDR3 is CASSPDGFLYGYTF. The CDR3, as DNA: TGTGCCAGCAGCCCCGACGGCTTCCTCTATGGCTACACCTTC.

The chain carries TRBV21-1 and TRBJ2-7; the D segment call TRBD2 is taken from the table without a DNA check. TRBV21-1 is classified as a pseudogene. The CDR3 consists of 16 residues. The CDR3 spells CASSKSNSGPYYEQYF. Written as DNA, the CDR3 is TGTGCCAGCAGCAAATCAAATAGCGGGCCCTACTACGAGCAGTACTTC.

The V gene is TRBV10-2, the J gene TRBJ1-2, with D possibly being TRBD1 (5 bases). V was pared by 0 bases and J by 4 bases, with 9 bases between. The CDR3 totals 14 residues. Germline V gives CDR1 WSHSY, CDR2 SAAADI. The CDR3 DNA is TGCGCCAGCAGTGAGTCGCCAGGGTTCTATGGCTACACCTTC. As protein: CASSESPGFYGYTF.

The chain employs TRBV5-1 and TRBJ1-1; D is possibly TRBD1 (6 bases). Between the trimmed V and J ends, which lost 3 bases and 1 base, there was a span of 16 bases. Germline V gene sequence: CDR1 SGHRS, CDR2 YFSETQ. CDR3 size: 16 residues. CDR3 protein: CASSSRATGQNTEAFF. The CDR3 bases are TGCGCCAGCAGCTCAAGGGCGACAGGCCAGAACACTGAAGCTTTCTTT.

This chain uses TRBV30 with TRBJ2-1, with a possible D match to TRBD2 (5 bases). Per the germline V gene, CDR1 is GTSNPN and CDR2 is SVGIG (reference sequence). Trimming removed 5 bases at V and 0 bases at J, with 11 bases between. The CDR3 sequence is 14 residues long. The CDR3 here is CAWGESNSYNEQFF. CDR3 coding DNA: TGTGCCTGGGGGGAGAGTAACTCCTACAATGAGCAGTTCTTC.

The chain couples TRBV15 to TRBJ2-7; no firm D call. The CDR3 length is 13 residues. The V end lost 1 base, the J end lost 6 bases, and 10 bases lay between the germline ends. Germline values: CDR1 LNHNV, CDR2 YYDKDF (reference sequence). The CDR3 bases are TGTGCCACCAGCAGAGCCAGTCGAGGCGAGCAGTACTTC. Translated: CATSRASRGEQYF.

This chain uses TRBV5-4 with TRBJ2-3, with D perhaps TRBD2 (5 bases). CDR1 SGHNT and CDR2 YYREEE come from the germline V gene (reference sequence). The CDR3 extends over 14 amino acids. V was clipped by 6 bases and J by 0 bases, with 11 bases between them. CDR3: CASKSGTSTDTQYF. CDR3 DNA: TGTGCCAGCAAGAGCGGCACCAGCACAGATACGCAGTATTTT.

The rearrangement links TRBV5-1 to TRBJ2-6; perhaps TRBD2 as D (5 bases). Trimming shortened V by 5 bases and J by 0 bases, and 6 bases separated the two germline ends. CDR1 SGHRS and CDR2 YFSETQ come from the germline V gene. This CDR3 spans 14 amino acids. The CDR3 region has the DNA TGCGCCAGCAGGGAGGCCTCTGGGGCCAACGTCCTGACTTTC. Its translation: CASREASGANVLTF.

On this clone itself: The sample carries other DNA sequences with the same CDR3. The chain has TRBV18 and TRBJ2-5; 7 positions agree with TRBD2. V was pared by 2 bases and J by 1 base, with 1 base of the junction left unmatched. There are 14 residues in the CDR3. Germline CDR1 reads KGHSH; CDR2 reads LQKENI. DNA for the CDR3: TGTGCCAGCTCACCAACGGGGGGCCAAGAGACCCAGTACTTC. The encoded protein is CASSPTGGQETQYF.

This clone was detected once. The chain links TRBV7-9 to TRBJ1-1, with D perhaps TRBD1 (5 bases). Germline values: CDR1 SEHNR, CDR2 FQNEAQ (reference sequence). The V and J ends lost 6 bases and 5 bases respectively, with 19 bases between them. This CDR3 region has 15 residues. CDR3: CASSSREGRETEAFF. The CDR3 coding sequence is TGTGCCAGCAGTTCACGGGAGGGCAGGGAGACTGAAGCTTTCTTT.

The chain uses TRBV2 and TRBJ1-1, with D possibly being TRBD1 (6 bases). With 6 bases removed from V and 2 bases from J, the gap between germline ends came to 13 bases. The germline V gene has CDR1 SNHLY and CDR2 FYNNEI. This CDR3 has 14 residues. The CDR3 nucleotides read TGTGCCAGCAGCCTCCGGGGGACAAACACTGAAGCTTTCTTT. Encoded protein: CASSLRGTNTEAFF.

This clone occurred once. V gene TRBV5-4 combines with J gene TRBJ1-6, with TRBD1 matching 7 bases. Germline assignment: CDR1 SGHNT and CDR2 YYREEE (reference sequence). This CDR3 has 14 residues. The V segment lost 3 bases and the J segment 6 bases; nucleotides outside the gene matches: 3. The CDR3 region is CASSSGQPNSPLHF. CDR3 nucleotides: TGTGCCAGCAGCTCGGGACAGCCTAATTCACCCCTCCACTTT.

In DNA, the CDR3 is TGTGCCAGCAGTTTAAGGGGGCCAGAGACCCAGTACTTC. This sequence encodes CASSLRGPETQYF. The chain has TRBV27 and TRBJ2-5; TRBD1 matches 7 bases. This CDR3 is 13 amino acids long. J gave up 4 bases and V 2 bases, and 1 base lay outside the gene matches. Germline CDR1 and CDR2: MNHEY and SMNVEV (reference sequence).

The V call is TRBV5-1, the J call TRBJ2-5; 8 bases fit TRBD1. J lost 1 base, V lost 3 bases, and 5 bases had no gene match. Germline assignment: CDR1 SGHRS and CDR2 YFSETQ. The CDR3 spans 15 residues. CDR3 loop: CASSSTGDPQETQYF. The CDR3 bases are TGCGCCAGCAGCTCGACAGGGGACCCCCAAGAGACCCAGTACTTC.